This record looks at one T cell receptor beta chain sequence and its context. These data are taken from a study of blood T cell repertoires in COVID-19. The overall study: The samples span acute and convalescent COVID-19 from the United States, Italy and Spain. PBMCs, B-cell-depleted T cells, or T cells were the source of the cDNA or gDNA that made up the material.

Sequencing used immunoSEQ multiplex PCR; TCRdb keeps in-frame clones, though not all of them. The sample contains about 200,000 clones, more than 70% of which appear only once. Cohort placement rested on clinical history that participants reported themselves. Germline lookup yields CDR1 LNHDA and CDR2 SQIVND (reference sequence). The CDR3 runs to 14 residues. V dropped 7 bases and J dropped 2 bases, with 12 bases sitting between them. Material for sequencing was PBMCs or T cells enriched from blood (not recorded which). The J gene is TRBJ1-3, the V gene TRBV19; D may be TRBD1 (5 bases). The receptor comes from a man in his forties with acute COVID-19. CDR3 nucleotide sequence: TGTGCCAGTACCCGGGGGGACGCTGGAAACACCATATATTTT. Protein product: CASTRGDAGNTIYF.